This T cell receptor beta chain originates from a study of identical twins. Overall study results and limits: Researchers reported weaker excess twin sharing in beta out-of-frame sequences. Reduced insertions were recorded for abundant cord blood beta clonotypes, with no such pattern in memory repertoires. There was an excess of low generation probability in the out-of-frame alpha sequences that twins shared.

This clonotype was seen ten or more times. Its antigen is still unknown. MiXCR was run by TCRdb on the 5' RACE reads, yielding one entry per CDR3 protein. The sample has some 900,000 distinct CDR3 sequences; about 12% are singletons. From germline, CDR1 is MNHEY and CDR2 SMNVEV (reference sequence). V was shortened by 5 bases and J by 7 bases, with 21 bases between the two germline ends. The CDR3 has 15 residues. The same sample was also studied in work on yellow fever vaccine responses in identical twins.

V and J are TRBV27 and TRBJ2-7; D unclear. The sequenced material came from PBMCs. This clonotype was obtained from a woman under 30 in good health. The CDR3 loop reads CASSPDHYSIWEQYV. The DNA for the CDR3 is TGTGCCAGCAGTCCTGATCATTACAGTATATGGGAGCAGTACGTC.